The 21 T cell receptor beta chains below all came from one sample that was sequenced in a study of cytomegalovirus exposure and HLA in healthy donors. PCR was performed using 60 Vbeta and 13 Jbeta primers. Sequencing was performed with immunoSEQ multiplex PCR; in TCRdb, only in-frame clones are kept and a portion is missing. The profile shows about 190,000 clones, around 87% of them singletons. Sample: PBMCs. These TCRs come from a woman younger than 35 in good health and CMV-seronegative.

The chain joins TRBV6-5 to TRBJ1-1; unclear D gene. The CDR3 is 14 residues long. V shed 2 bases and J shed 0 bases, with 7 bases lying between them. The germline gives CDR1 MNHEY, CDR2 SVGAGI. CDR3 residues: CASSYGGMNTEAFF. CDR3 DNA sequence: TGTGCCAGCAGTTACGGAGGTATGAACACTGAAGCTTTCTTT.

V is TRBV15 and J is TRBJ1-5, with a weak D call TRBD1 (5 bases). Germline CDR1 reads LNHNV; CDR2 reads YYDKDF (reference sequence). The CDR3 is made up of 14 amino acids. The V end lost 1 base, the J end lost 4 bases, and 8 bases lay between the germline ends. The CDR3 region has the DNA TGTGCCACCAGCAGAGGAAGACAGAATCAGCCCCAGCATTTT. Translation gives CATSRGRQNQPQHF. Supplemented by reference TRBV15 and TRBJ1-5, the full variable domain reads DAMVIQNPRYQVTQFGKPVTLSCSQTLNHNVMYWYQQKSSQAPKLLFHYYDKDFNNEADTPDNFQSRRPNTSFCFLDIRSPGLGDTAMYLCATSRGRQNQPQHFGDGTRLSIL.

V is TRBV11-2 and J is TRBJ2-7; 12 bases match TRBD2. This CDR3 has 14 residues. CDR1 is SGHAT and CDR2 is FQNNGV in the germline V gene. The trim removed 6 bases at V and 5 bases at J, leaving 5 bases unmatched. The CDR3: CASSATSGGNEQYF. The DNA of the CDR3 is TGTGCCAGCAGTGCGACTAGCGGGGGCAACGAGCAGTACTTC.

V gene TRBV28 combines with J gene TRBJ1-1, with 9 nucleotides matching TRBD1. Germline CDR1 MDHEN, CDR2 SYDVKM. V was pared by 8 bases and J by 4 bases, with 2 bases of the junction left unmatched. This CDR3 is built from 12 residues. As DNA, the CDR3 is TGTGCCAGCGGGACAGGGTCCACTGAAGCTTTCTTT. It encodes CASGTGSTEAFF. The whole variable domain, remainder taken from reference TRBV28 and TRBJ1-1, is DVKVTQSSRYLVKRTGEKVFLECVQDMDHENMFWYRQDPGLGLRLIYFSYDVKMKEKGDIPEGYSVSREKKERFSLILESASTNQTSMYLCASGTGSTEAFFGQGTRLTVV.

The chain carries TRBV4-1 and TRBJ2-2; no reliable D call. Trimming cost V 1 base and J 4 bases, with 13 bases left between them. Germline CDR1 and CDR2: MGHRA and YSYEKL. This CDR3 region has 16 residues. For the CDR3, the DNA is TGCGCCAGCAGCCAAGGGCCCGGGTCGGCCACCGGGGAGCTGTTTTTT. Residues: CASSQGPGSATGELFF.

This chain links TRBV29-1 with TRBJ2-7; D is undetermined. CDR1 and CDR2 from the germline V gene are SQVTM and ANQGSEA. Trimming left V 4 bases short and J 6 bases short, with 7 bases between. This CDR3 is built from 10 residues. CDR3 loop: CSVVSGEQYF. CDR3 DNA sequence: TGCAGCGTTGTCTCCGGCGAGCAGTACTTC.

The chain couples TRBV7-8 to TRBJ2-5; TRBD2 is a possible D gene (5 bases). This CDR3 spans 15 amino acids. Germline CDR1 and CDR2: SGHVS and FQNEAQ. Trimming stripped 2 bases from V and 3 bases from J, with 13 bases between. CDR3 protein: CASSLFWNGKETQYF. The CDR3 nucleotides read TGTGCCAGCAGCTTATTTTGGAACGGGAAAGAGACCCAGTACTTC.

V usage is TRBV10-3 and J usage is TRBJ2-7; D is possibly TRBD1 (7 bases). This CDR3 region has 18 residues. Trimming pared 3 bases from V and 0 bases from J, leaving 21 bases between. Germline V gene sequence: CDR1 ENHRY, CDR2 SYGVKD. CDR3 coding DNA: TGTGCCATCAGTGAAGGGGGCAGGACTACGACCGACTCCTACGAGCAGTACTTC. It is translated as CAISEGGRTTTDSYEQYF.

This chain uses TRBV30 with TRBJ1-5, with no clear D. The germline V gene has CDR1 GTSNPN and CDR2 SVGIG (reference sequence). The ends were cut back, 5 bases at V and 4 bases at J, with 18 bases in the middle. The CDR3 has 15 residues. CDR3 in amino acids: CAWSDPRGTNQPQHF. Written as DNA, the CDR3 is TGTGCCTGGTCGGACCCCCGGGGTACGAATCAGCCCCAGCATTTT.

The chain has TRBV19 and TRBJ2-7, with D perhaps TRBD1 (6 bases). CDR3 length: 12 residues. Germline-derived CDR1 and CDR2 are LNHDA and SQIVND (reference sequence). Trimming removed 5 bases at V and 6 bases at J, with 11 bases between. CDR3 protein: CASSLQGAEQYF. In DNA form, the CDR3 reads TGTGCCAGTAGTCTACAGGGAGCCGAGCAGTACTTC.

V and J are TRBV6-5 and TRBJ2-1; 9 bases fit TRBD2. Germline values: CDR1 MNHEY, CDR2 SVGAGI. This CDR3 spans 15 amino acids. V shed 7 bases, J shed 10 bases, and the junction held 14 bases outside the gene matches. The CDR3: CASITGTSLVREQFF. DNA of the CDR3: TGTGCCAGCATTACCGGGACTAGCCTTGTGAGGGAGCAGTTCTTC.

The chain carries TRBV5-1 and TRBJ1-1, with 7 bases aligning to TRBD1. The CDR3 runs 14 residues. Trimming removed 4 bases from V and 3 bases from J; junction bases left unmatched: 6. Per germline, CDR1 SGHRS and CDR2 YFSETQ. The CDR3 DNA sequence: TGCGCCAGCAGCGTCATTGACAGGGACACTGAAGCTTTCTTT. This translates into CASSVIDRDTEAFF.

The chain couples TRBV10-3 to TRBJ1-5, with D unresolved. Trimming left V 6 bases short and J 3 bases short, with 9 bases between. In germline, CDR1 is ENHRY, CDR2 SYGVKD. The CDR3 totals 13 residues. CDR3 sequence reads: CAISGGPNQPQHF. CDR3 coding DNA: TGTGCCATCAGCGGAGGACCCAATCAGCCCCAGCATTTT.

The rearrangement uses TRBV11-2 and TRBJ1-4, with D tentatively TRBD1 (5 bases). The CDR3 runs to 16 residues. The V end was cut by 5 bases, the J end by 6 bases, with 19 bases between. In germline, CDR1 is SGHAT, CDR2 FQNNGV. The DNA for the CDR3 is TGTGCCAGCAGCCTCCTAATGGGGGGGTGGGATGAAAAACTGTTTTTT. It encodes CASSLLMGGWDEKLFF. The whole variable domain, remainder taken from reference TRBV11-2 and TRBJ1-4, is EAGVAQSPRYKIIEKRQSVAFWCNPISGHATLYWYQQILGQGPKLLIQFQNNGVVDDSQLPKDRFSAERLKGVDSTLKIQPAKLEDSAVYLCASSLLMGGWDEKLFFGSGTQLSVL.

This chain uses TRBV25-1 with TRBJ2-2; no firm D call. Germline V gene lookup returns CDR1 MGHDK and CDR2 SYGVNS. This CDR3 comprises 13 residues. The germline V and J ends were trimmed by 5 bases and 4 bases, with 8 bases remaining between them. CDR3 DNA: TGTGCCAGCAGTCGCGAGGTCACCGGGGAGCTGTTTTTT. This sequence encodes CASSREVTGELFF.

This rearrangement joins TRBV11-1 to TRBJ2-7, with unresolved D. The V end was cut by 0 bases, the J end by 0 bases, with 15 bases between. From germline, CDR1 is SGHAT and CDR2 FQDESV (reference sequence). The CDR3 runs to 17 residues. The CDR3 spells CASSLAGRSTISYEQYF. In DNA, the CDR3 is TGTGCCAGCAGCTTAGCGGGTAGGAGCACCATCTCCTACGAGCAGTACTTC.

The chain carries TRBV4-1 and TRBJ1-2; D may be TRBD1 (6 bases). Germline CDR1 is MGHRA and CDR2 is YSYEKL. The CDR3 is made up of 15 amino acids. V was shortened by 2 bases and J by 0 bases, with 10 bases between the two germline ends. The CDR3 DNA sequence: TGCGCCAGCAGCCAACCGACAGGACCTAACTATGGCTACACCTTC. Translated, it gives CASSQPTGPNYGYTF.

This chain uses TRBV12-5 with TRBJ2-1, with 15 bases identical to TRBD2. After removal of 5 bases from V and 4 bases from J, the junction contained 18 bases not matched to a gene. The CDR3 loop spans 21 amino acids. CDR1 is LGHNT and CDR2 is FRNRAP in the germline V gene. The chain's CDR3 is CASGNLNIRRTSGGVYNEQFF. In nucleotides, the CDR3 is TGTGCTAGTGGTAACCTGAATATTCGACGGACTAGCGGGGGGGTATACAATGAGCAGTTCTTC. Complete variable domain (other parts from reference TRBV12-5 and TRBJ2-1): DARVTQTPRHKVTEMGQEVTMRCQPILGHNTVFWYRQTMMQGLELLAYFRNRAPLDDSGMPKDRFSAEMPDATLATLKIQPSEPRDSAVYFCASGNLNIRRTSGGVYNEQFFGPGTRLTVL.

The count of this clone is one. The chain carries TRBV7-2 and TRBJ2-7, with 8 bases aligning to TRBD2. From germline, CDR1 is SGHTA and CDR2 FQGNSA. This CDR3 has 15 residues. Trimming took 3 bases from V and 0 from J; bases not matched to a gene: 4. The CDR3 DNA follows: TGTGCCAGCAGCTTGAACAGCGGGGGCTCCTACGAGCAGTACTTC. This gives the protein CASSLNSGGSYEQYF.

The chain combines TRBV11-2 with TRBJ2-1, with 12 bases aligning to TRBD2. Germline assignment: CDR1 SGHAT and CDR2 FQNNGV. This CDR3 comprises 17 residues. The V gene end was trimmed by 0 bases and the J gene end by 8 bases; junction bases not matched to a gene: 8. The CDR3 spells CASSLDHRLAGEDEQFF. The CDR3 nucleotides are TGTGCCAGCAGCTTAGATCACCGACTAGCGGGAGAAGATGAGCAGTTCTTC.

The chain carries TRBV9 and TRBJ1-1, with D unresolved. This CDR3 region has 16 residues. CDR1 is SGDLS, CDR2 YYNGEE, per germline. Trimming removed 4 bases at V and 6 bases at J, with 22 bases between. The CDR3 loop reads CASSTHPRGSISEAFF. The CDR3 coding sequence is TGTGCCAGCAGCACCCACCCCCGGGGAAGTATTTCTGAAGCTTTCTTT.